The sequence of this T cell receptor beta chain was determined in a study of blood T cell repertoires in COVID-19. Study as a whole: Researchers got acute and convalescent COVID-19 samples from the United States, Italy and Spain. T cells, B-cell-depleted T cells, or PBMCs provided the cDNA or gDNA that served as material.

The germline CDR1 and CDR2 sequences are GTSNPN and SVGIG (reference sequence). CDR3 length equals 14 residues. J was trimmed by 3 bases and V by 2 bases; bases with no gene match: 3. In the original analysis: How many nucleated cells were present was estimated from reference gene primer amplification. Only in-frame clones appear in the TCRdb table, and some are missing; sequencing was by immunoSEQ multiplex PCR. The DNA gave D and trimming, while V, J and clone size come from that table. Of under 130,000 clones detected, about three quarters appear once; the ten largest clones hold about 6%. The TCR sequence derives from a man older than 75 with acute or convalescent COVID-19. The source material was peripheral blood. V and J are TRBV30 and TRBJ2-1, with 8 positions matching TRBD1. This CDR3 is CAWSTGQGYNEQFF. The DNA of the CDR3 is TGTGCCTGGAGTACCGGACAGGGCTACAATGAGCAGTTCTTC.